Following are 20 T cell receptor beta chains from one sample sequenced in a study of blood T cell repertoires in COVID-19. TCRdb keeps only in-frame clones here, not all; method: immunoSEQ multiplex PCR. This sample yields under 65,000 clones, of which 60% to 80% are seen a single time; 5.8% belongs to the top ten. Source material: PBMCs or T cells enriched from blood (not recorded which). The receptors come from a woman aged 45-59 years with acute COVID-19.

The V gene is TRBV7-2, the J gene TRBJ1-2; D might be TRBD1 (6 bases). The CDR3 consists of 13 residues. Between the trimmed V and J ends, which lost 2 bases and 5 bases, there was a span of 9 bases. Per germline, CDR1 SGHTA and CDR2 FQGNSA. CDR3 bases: TGTGCCAGCAGCTTACAGGGGTCGTATGGCTACACCTTC. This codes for CASSLQGSYGYTF.

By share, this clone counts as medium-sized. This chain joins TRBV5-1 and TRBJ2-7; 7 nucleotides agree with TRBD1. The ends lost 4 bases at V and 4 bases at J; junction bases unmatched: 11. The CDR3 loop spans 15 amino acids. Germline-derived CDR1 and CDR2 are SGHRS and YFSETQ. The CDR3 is CASSGTTGQVYEQYF. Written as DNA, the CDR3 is TGCGCCAGCAGCGGAACGACAGGGCAGGTATACGAGCAGTACTTC. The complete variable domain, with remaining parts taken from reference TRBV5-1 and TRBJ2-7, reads KAGVTQTPRYLIKTRGQQVTLSCSPISGHRSVSWYQQTPGQGLQFLFEYFSETQRNKGNFPGRFSGRQFSNSRSEMNVSTLELGDSALYLCASSGTTGQVYEQYFGPGTRLTVT.

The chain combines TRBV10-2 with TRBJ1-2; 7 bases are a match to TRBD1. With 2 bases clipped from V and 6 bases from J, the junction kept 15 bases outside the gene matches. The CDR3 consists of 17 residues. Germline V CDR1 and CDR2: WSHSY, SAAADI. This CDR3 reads CASSEGRSEGGDHGYTF. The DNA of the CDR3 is TGCGCCAGCAGTGAGGGGAGGAGCGAAGGGGGCGATCATGGCTACACCTTC.

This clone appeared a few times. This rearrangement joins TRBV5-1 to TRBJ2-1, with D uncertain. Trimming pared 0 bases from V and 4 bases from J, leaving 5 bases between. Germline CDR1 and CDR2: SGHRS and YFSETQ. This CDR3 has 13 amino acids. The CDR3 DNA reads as TGCGCCAGCAGCTTGGCGCAGTACAATGAGCAGTTCTTC. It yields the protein CASSLAQYNEQFF.

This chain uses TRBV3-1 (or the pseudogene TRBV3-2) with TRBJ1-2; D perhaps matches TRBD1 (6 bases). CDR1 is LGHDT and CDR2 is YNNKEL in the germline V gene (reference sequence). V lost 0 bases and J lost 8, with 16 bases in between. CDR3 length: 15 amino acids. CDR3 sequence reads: CASSQDGGAGTGYTF. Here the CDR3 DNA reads TGTGCCAGCAGCCAAGATGGGGGGGCAGGGACCGGCTACACCTTC.

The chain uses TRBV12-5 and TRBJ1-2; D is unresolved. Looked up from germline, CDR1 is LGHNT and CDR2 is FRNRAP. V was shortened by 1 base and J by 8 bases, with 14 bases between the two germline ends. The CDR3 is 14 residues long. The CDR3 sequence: CASGLGPAYGGYTF. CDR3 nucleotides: TGTGCTAGTGGTTTGGGTCCGGCCTACGGGGGCTACACCTTC.

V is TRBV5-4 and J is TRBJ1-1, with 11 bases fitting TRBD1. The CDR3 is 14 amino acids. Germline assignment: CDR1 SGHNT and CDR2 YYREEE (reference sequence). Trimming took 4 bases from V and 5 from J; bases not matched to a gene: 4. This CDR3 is CASSGTGGLTEAFF. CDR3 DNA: TGTGCCAGCAGCGGGACAGGGGGATTGACTGAAGCTTTCTTT.

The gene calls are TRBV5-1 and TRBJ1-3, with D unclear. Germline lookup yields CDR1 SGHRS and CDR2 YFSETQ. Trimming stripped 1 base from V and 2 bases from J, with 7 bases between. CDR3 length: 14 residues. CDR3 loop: CASSLYEAGNTIYF. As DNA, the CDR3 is TGCGCCAGCAGCTTGTACGAGGCTGGAAACACCATATATTTT.

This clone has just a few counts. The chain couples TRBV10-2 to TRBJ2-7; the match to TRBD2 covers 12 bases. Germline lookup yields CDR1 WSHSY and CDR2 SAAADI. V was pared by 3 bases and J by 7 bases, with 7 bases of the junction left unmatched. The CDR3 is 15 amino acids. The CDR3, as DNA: TGCGCCAGCAGTGACCTAGCGGGGGGGGTTCGGGAGCAGTACTTC. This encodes CASSDLAGGVREQYF.

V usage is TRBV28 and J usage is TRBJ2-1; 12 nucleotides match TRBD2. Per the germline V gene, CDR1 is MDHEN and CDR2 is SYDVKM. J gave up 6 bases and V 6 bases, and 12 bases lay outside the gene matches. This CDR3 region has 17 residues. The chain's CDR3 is CASRPASGGALGNEQFF. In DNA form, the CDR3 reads TGTGCCAGCAGACCCGCTAGCGGGGGGGCCCTAGGCAATGAGCAGTTCTTC.

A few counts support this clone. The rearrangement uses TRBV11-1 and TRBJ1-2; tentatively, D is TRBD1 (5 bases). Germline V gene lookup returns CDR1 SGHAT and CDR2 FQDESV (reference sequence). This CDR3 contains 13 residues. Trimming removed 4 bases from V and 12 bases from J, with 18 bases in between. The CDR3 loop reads CASSSDIASGDTF. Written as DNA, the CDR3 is TGTGCCAGCAGCTCGGACATTGCTTCGGGGGACACCTTC. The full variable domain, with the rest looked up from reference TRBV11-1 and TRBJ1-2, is EAEVAQSPRYKITEKSQAVAFWCDPISGHATLYWYRQILGQGPELLVQFQDESVVDDSQLPKDRFSAERLKGVDSTLKIQPAELGDSAMYLCASSSDIASGDTFGSGTRLTVV.

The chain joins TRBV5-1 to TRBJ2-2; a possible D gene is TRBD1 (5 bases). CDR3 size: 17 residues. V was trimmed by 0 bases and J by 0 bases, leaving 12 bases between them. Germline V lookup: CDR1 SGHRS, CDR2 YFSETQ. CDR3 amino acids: CASSLAGIGPNTGELFF. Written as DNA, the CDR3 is TGCGCCAGCAGCTTGGCAGGGATAGGGCCGAACACCGGGGAGCTGTTTTTT.

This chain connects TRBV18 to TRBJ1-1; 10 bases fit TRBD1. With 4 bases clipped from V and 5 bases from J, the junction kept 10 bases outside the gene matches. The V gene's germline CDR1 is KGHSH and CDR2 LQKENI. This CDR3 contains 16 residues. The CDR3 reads CASSLAFDRGLTEAFF. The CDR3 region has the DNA TGTGCCAGCTCACTAGCCTTCGACAGGGGGCTAACTGAAGCTTTCTTT.

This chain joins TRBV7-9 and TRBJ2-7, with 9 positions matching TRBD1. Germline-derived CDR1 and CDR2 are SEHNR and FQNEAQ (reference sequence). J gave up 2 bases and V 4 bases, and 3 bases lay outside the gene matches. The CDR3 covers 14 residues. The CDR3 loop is CASSWGQGAYEQYF. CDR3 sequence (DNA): TGTGCCAGCAGCTGGGGACAGGGAGCCTACGAGCAGTACTTC.

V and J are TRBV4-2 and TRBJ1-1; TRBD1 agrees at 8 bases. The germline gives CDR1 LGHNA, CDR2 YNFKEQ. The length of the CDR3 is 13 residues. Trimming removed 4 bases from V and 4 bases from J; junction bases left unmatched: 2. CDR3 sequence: CASSRTGSTEAFF. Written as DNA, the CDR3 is TGTGCCAGCAGCCGGACAGGGAGCACTGAAGCTTTCTTT.

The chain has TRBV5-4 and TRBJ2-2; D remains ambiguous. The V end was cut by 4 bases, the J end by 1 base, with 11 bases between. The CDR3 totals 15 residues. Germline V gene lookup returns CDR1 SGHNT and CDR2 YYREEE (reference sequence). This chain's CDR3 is CASSPRSLNTGELFF. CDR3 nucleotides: TGTGCCAGCAGCCCACGGTCGTTGAACACCGGGGAGCTGTTTTTT.

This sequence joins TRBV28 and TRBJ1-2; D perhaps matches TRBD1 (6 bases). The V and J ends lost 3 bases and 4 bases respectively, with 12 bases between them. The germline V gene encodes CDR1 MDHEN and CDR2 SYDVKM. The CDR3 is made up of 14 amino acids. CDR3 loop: CASSLTGSSYGYTF. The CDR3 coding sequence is TGTGCCAGCAGTTTGACAGGTTCAAGCTATGGCTACACCTTC.

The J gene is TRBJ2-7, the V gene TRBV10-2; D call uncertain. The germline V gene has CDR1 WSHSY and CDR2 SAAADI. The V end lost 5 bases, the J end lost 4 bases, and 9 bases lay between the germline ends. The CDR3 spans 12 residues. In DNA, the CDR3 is TGCGCCAGCAGTAGGCAGGTATACGAGCAGTACTTC. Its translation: CASSRQVYEQYF.

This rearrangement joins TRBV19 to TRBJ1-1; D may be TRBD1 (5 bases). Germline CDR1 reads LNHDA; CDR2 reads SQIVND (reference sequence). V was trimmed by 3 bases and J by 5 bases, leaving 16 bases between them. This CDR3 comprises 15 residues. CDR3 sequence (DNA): TGTGCCAGTAGTATCGTTGGGGCCGCGGGGACTGAAGCTTTCTTT. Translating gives CASSIVGAAGTEAFF. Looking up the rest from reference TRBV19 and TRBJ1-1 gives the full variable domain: DGGITQSPKYLFRKEGQNVTLSCEQNLNHDAMYWYRQDPGQGLRLIYYSQIVNDFQKGDIAEGYSVSREKKESFPLTVTSAQKNPTAFYLCASSIVGAAGTEAFFGQGTRLTVV.

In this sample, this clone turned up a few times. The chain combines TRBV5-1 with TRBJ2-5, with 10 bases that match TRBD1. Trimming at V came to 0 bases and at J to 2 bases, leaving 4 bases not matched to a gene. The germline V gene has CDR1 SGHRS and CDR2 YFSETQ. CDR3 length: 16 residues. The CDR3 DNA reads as TGCGCCAGCAGCTTGGCCGGGACAGGGGTTCAAGAGACCCAGTACTTC. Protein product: CASSLAGTGVQETQYF. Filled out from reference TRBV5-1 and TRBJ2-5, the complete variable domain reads KAGVTQTPRYLIKTRGQQVTLSCSPISGHRSVSWYQQTPGQGLQFLFEYFSETQRNKGNFPGRFSGRQFSNSRSEMNVSTLELGDSALYLCASSLAGTGVQETQYFGPGTRLLVL.